Listed here are 16 T cell receptor beta chains from one sample, sequenced in a study of cytomegalovirus exposure and HLA in healthy donors. Both 60 Vbeta primers and 13 Jbeta primers went into the PCR. The table came from immunoSEQ multiplex PCR; TCRdb's copy has only in-frame clones and leaves some out. The sample yields about 190,000 clones, approximately 80% seen once. Sequencing was performed on PBMCs. Receptors were obtained from a man aged 40-55 years in good health and CMV-seropositive.

This chain connects TRBV18 to TRBJ2-7; TRBD1 agrees at 7 bases. Germline V CDR1 and CDR2: KGHSH, LQKENI. This CDR3 region has 18 residues. With 6 bases clipped from V and 1 base from J, the junction kept 18 bases outside the gene matches. The CDR3 coding sequence is TGTGCCAGCTCCCCCACTCCGGGACAGATTCCAGGTTCCTACGAGCAGTACTTC. Its translation: CASSPTPGQIPGSYEQYF.

The V call is TRBV7-3, the J call TRBJ2-1; 16 bases align to TRBD2. Germline values: CDR1 SGHTA, CDR2 FQGTGA. CDR3 length: 19 residues. The ends lost 5 bases at V and 1 base at J; junction bases unmatched: 8. CDR3 nucleotide sequence: TGTGCCAGCAGCCCATTGGGACTAGCGGGGGGGCCTTCCTACAATGAGCAGTTCTTC. The encoded protein is CASSPLGLAGGPSYNEQFF. The full variable domain, its missing parts supplied by reference TRBV7-3 and TRBJ2-1, is GAGVSQTPSNKVTEKGKYVELRCDPISGHTALYWYRQSLGQGPEFLIYFQGTGAADDSGLPNDRFFAVRPEGSVSTLKIQRTERGDSAVYLCASSPLGLAGGPSYNEQFFGPGTRLTVL.

This chain links TRBV9 with TRBJ2-3; 11 bases align to TRBD2. The CDR3 runs to 17 residues. The V segment lost 0 bases and the J segment 2 bases; nucleotides outside the gene matches: 5. Germline lookup yields CDR1 SGDLS and CDR2 YYNGEE. The CDR3 protein is CASSVETSGGPTDTQYF. The CDR3 DNA sequence: TGTGCCAGCAGCGTAGAAACTAGCGGGGGACCCACAGATACGCAGTATTTT.

J is TRBJ2-1 and V is TRBV5-1, with a tentative D call TRBD2 (5 bases). The CDR3 length is 16 residues. V lost 0 bases and J lost 6, with 16 bases in between. Germline loops: CDR1 SGHRS, CDR2 YFSETQ. The CDR3 DNA is TGCGCCAGCAGCTTGGCCGGGTTACTAGGAGGCAATGAGCAGTTCTTC. This codes for CASSLAGLLGGNEQFF.

This chain links TRBV28 with TRBJ1-2; D might be TRBD1 (5 bases). This CDR3 region has 14 residues. Trimming removed 6 bases from V and 4 bases from J, with 15 bases in between. The germline gives CDR1 MDHEN, CDR2 SYDVKM. CDR3 in DNA: TGTGCCAGCAGCGTGGGGAGGGGTATCTATGGCTACACCTTC. This sequence encodes CASSVGRGIYGYTF.

The rearrangement joins TRBV28 to TRBJ1-4, with TRBD1 matching 9 bases. With 5 bases clipped from V and 8 bases from J, the junction kept 12 bases outside the gene matches. The CDR3 runs to 16 residues. CDR1 and CDR2 (germline): MDHEN, SYDVKM. CDR3 residues: CASSPLAGTGIEKLFF. CDR3 DNA sequence: TGTGCCAGCAGTCCCTTGGCCGGGACAGGGATAGAAAAACTGTTTTTT.

This clone turned up a few times. The chain joins TRBV5-1 to TRBJ2-5; 10 positions agree with TRBD2. Near its end, the DNA agrees better with TRBJ2-7, so the J call may be wrong. CDR1 SGHRS and CDR2 YFSETQ come from the germline V gene. There are 15 residues in the CDR3. The CDR3 sequence is CASSLGGLADYEQYF. The CDR3, as DNA: TGCGCCAGCAGCTTGGGCGGACTAGCGGACTACGAGCAGTACTTC.

In this sample, this clone turned up once. The gene calls are TRBV5-1 and TRBJ2-1; a possible D gene is TRBD1 (5 bases). This CDR3 contains 15 residues. Trimming removed 6 bases from V and 0 bases from J, with 13 bases in between. Per the germline V gene, CDR1 is SGHRS and CDR2 is YFSETQ. This CDR3 reads CASTDTPGSYNEQFF. The CDR3 region has the DNA TGCGCCAGCACGGACACCCCAGGCTCCTACAATGAGCAGTTCTTC. The whole variable domain, remainder taken from reference TRBV5-1 and TRBJ2-1, is KAGVTQTPRYLIKTRGQQVTLSCSPISGHRSVSWYQQTPGQGLQFLFEYFSETQRNKGNFPGRFSGRQFSNSRSEMNVSTLELGDSALYLCASTDTPGSYNEQFFGPGTRLTVL.

The gene calls are TRBV7-3 and TRBJ2-1, with 8 bases that match TRBD1. Germline V CDR1 and CDR2: SGHTA, FQGTGA. Unmatched junction bases numbered 7, after V lost 1 base and J lost 2 bases. This CDR3 has 17 amino acids. CDR3 in DNA: TGTGCCAGCAGCTTAATCGGCGGGACAGGCACCTACAATGAGCAGTTCTTC. Protein sequence: CASSLIGGTGTYNEQFF.

This rearrangement joins TRBV27 to TRBJ2-6; 9 bases line up with TRBD1. The J segment lost 5 bases and the V segment lost 5 bases, leaving 10 bases of the junction unmatched. CDR1 and CDR2 (germline): MNHEY, SMNVEV (reference sequence). This CDR3 comprises 17 residues. The CDR3 DNA reads TGTGCCAGCAGTCCGTCCCGGGACAGGGAATGGGCCAACGTCCTGACTTTC. It yields the protein CASSPSRDREWANVLTF.

The rearrangement links TRBV7-2 to TRBJ1-1; 8 positions match TRBD1. This CDR3 comprises 13 residues. CDR1 and CDR2 from the germline V gene are SGHTA and FQGNSA. With V trimmed by 5 bases and J by 10 bases, 9 bases remained unmatched. The CDR3, as DNA: TGTGCCAGCAGCCAATCAGGACAGGGAACAGCTTTCTTT. This translates into CASSQSGQGTAFF.

The chain links TRBV11-2 to TRBJ2-7, with D hard to call. The V gene lost 0 bases and the J gene lost 0 bases, with 9 bases spanning the gap. CDR3 length: 15 residues. Germline lookup yields CDR1 SGHAT and CDR2 FQNNGV. The CDR3 region is CASSLEAPSSYEQYF. CDR3 DNA: TGTGCCAGCAGCTTAGAGGCACCAAGCTCCTACGAGCAGTACTTC.

This chain uses TRBV18 with TRBJ2-7, with TRBD1 as a possible D gene (6 bases). V was pared by 3 bases and J by 7 bases, with 16 bases between. The CDR3 runs 14 residues. Germline-derived CDR1 and CDR2 are KGHSH and LQKENI. The CDR3 protein is CASSPGDTSREQYF. DNA for the CDR3: TGTGCCAGCTCACCGGGGGACACCTCGAGGGAGCAGTACTTC.

A note on this clone: In the same sample, other DNA sequences code for this CDR3. The rearrangement uses TRBV5-1 and TRBJ1-1, with D possibly TRBD1 on 5 matching bases. There are 14 residues in the CDR3. Trimming removed 0 bases at V and 5 bases at J, with 11 bases between. CDR1 SGHRS and CDR2 YFSETQ come from the germline V gene. The CDR3 region has the DNA TGCGCCAGCAGCTTGGGCAGGGTCCGGACTGAAGCTTTCTTT. Its protein is CASSLGRVRTEAFF.

This clone was seen a single time. V gene TRBV19 combines with J gene TRBJ1-5; 9 nucleotides agree with TRBD1. V lost 3 bases to trimming and J lost 6 bases; unmatched junction nucleotides: 6. Germline-derived CDR1 and CDR2 are LNHDA and SQIVND (reference sequence). The CDR3 loop spans 15 amino acids. CDR3: CASSMGTGGVQPQHF. The CDR3 DNA follows: TGTGCCAGTAGTATGGGAACAGGGGGCGTTCAGCCCCAGCATTTT.

The gene calls are TRBV20-1 and TRBJ1-2; 7 bases are a match to TRBD1. Germline values: CDR1 DFQATT, CDR2 SNEGSKA (reference sequence). Germline trimming cut 7 bases from V and 6 bases from J; bases unmatched to any gene: 5. The CDR3 loop spans 11 amino acids. CDR3 loop: CSGLRGHGYTF. The CDR3 DNA sequence: TGCAGTGGGCTAAGGGGGCATGGCTACACCTTC.